This T cell receptor beta chain is from a study of T cell repertoires in cytomegalovirus infection. Study information: CMV epitopes, recently identified HLA-C-restricted and well-studied HLA-B-restricted, were used. The public TCR beta signatures pointed to both CMV infection and matching HLA type. Notes on the study in general: Pooled public TCR beta family frequency picked out CMV carriers with the relevant HLA.

TCRdb reanalysed the reads using MiXCR and keeps one entry per CDR3 protein. The top ten clones hold 15% to 20% of a sample with about 500,000 distinct CDR3 sequences, 33% of them seen once. This CDR3 is 17 amino acids long. J was trimmed by 0 bases and V by 2 bases; bases with no gene match: 7. Germline-derived CDR1 and CDR2 are ENHRY and SYGVKD. A word on this clonotype: Its specificity is not known.

This rearrangement joins TRBV10-3 to TRBJ1-3, with 7 bases fitting TRBD1. This TCR was sampled from a human donor in good health (CMV status not recorded). Some clones in this sample may be carry-over from other donors' samples. The specimen was cultured PBMCs, collected from culture after CMV antigen stimulation. CDR3 bases: TGTGCCATCAGTGAGCCGACAGGGTTCGGCTCTGGAAACACCATATATTTT. It yields the protein CAISEPTGFGSGNTIYF.